The rows below give T cell receptor beta chains drawn from one sample of a study of T cells in Graves' hyperthyroidism and ophthalmopathy. Via MiXCR, TCRdb re-called the multiplex PCR reads, giving one row per CDR3 protein. The sample includes around 180,000 distinct CDR3 sequences, over 15% seen only once; the top ten take around 27%. The material sequenced was blood. These receptors were collected from a woman between 50 and 59 years old with Graves' hyperthyroidism. Each CDR3 is given with its conserved first and last residue. The D gene is left open where the match is weak. Clone size is shown for a subset of rows, as once, few, many or a class of expanded clone.

j_gene | d_gene | v_gene | abundance | CDR3aa | CDR3nt
TRBJ2-1 | TRBD1 | TRBV18 | many | CASSPGTGNPEQFF | TGTGCCAGCTCACCGGGGACAGGAAACCCTGAGCAGTTCTTC
TRBJ1-2 | NA | TRBV7-9 | NA | CASSVDLNYGYTF | TGTGCCAGCAGCGTCGACCTTAACTATGGCTACACCTTC
TRBJ2-2 | NA | TRBV7-9 | NA | CAGSLGGNTGELFF | TGTGCCGGCAGCTTAGGGGGTAACACCGGGGAGCTGTTTTTT
TRBJ2-5 | TRBD2 | TRBV7-9 | NA | CASSLSGISETQYF | TGTGCCAGCAGCCTTAGCGGGATATCGGAGACCCAGTACTTC
TRBJ1-1 | TRBD1 | TRBV6-1 | NA | CASRSPGTGTPEAFF | TGTGCCAGCAGATCCCCCGGGACAGGGACCCCTGAAGCTTTCTTT
TRBJ2-7 | NA | TRBV12-3/TRBV12-4 | many | CASSFGGFNYEQYF | TGTGCCAGCAGTTTCGGCGGGTTTAACTACGAGCAGTACTTC
TRBJ1-1 | NA | TRBV7-2 | many | CASSPQGWGAFF | TGTGCCAGCAGCCCGCAGGGTTGGGGGGCTTTCTTT
TRBJ1-1 | NA | TRBV20-1 | many | CSATTLNTEAFF | TGCAGTGCTACCACGCTGAACACTGAAGCTTTCTTT
TRBJ2-1 | NA | TRBV29-1 | many | CSVEGAQAYNEQFF | TGCAGCGTTGAAGGTGCACAGGCCTACAATGAGCAGTTCTTC
TRBJ2-7 | TRBD1 | TRBV20-1 | NA | CSAPAPGQGLYEQYF | TGCAGTGCGCCCGCACCGGGACAGGGCTTATACGAGCAGTACTTC
TRBJ1-1 | NA | TRBV6-1 | many | CASSSTGRAAFF | TGTGCCAGCAGTTCTACAGGGAGGGCCGCTTTCTTT
TRBJ1-2 | TRBD1 | TRBV12-3/TRBV12-4 | NA | CASSPTGINYGYTF | TGTGCCAGCAGTCCGACAGGGATCAACTATGGCTACACCTTC
TRBJ1-1 | NA | TRBV5-1 | many | CASSFDKNTEAFF | TGCGCCAGCAGCTTCGACAAGAACACTGAAGCTTTCTTT
TRBJ2-3 | NA | TRBV13 | many | CASRNSRGSATDTQYF | TGTGCCAGCAGAAATTCCAGAGGGTCTGCCACAGATACGCAGTATTTT
TRBJ1-2 | NA | TRBV10-2 | many | CASSVTAATNYGYTF | TGCGCCAGCAGTGTTACGGCGGCGACTAACTATGGCTACACCTTC
TRBJ2-4 | TRBD2 | TRBV28 | once | CASSASGVKNIQYF | TGTGCCAGCAGCGCTAGCGGGGTCAAAAACATTCAGTACTTC
TRBJ1-2 | NA | TRBV2 | many | CASKETGAGGYTF | TGTGCCAGCAAGGAAACGGGGGCGGGAGGCTACACCTTC
TRBJ1-1 | NA | TRBV5-1 | NA | CASSSDPGVNTEAFF | TGCGCCAGCAGCTCCGATCCGGGCGTGAACACTGAAGCTTTCTTT
TRBJ2-1 | NA | TRBV4-2 | NA | CASSQEPPEPKFF | TGTGCCAGCAGCCAAGAACCACCGGAACCGAAGTTCTTC
TRBJ2-5 | NA | TRBV29-1 | many | CSVRVIQTQYF | TGCAGCGTCAGGGTCATTCAGACCCAGTACTTC
TRBJ2-7 | NA | TRBV27 | many | CASSLLVTSVDEQYF | TGTGCCAGCAGTTTACTGGTGACATCGGTCGACGAGCAGTACTTC
TRBJ2-1 | NA | TRBV2 | many | CASSERGGAYNEQFF | TGTGCCAGCAGTGAAAGGGGGGGGGCCTACAATGAGCAGTTCTTC
TRBJ2-2 | TRBD1 | TRBV19 | few | CASSAQGTGELFF | TGTGCCAGTAGTGCACAGGGGACCGGGGAGCTGTTTTTT
TRBJ2-6 | NA | TRBV12-3/TRBV12-4 | many | CASSLETGANVLTF | TGTGCCAGCAGTTTAGAGACTGGGGCCAACGTCCTGACTTTC
TRBJ1-6 | NA | TRBV4-3 | few | CASSQDLGHNSPLHF | TGCGCCAGCAGCCAAGATTTGGGACATAATTCACCCCTCCACTTT